Shown below are 14 T cell receptor beta chains from a single sample sequenced in a study of cytomegalovirus exposure and HLA in healthy donors. The primer mix had 60 Vbeta and 13 Jbeta primers. Measured with immunoSEQ multiplex PCR; TCRdb has only the in-frame clones, and not every one. This table holds under 200,000 clones. The material sequenced was PBMCs. All receptors come from a man aged 30-40 years in good health and CMV-seronegative.

The rearrangement joins TRBV19 to TRBJ2-3; 9 bases align to TRBD2. This CDR3 spans 17 amino acids. Trimming took 4 bases from V and 1 from J; bases not matched to a gene: 9. Germline V gives CDR1 LNHDA, CDR2 SQIVND (reference sequence). The CDR3 DNA reads as TGTGCCAGTAGTACCCTCGTAGCGGGAGTGGGCACAGATACGCAGTATTTT. Encoded protein: CASSTLVAGVGTDTQYF. Full variable domain (remainder filled in from reference TRBV19 and TRBJ2-3): DGGITQSPKYLFRKEGQNVTLSCEQNLNHDAMYWYRQDPGQGLRLIYYSQIVNDFQKGDIAEGYSVSREKKESFPLTVTSAQKNPTAFYLCASSTLVAGVGTDTQYFGPGTRLTVL.

The chain has TRBV7-7 and TRBJ2-1; 8 nucleotides agree with TRBD1. V lost 5 bases, J lost 9 bases, and 12 bases stayed unmatched. Germline V gene lookup returns CDR1 SSHAT and CDR2 FNYEAQ (reference sequence). The CDR3 contains 15 residues. The CDR3: CASSPSRDRSGEQFF. The CDR3 DNA is TGTGCCAGCAGCCCGTCCCGGGACAGGTCGGGTGAGCAGTTCTTC.

This chain's CDR3 is CASSNSPNPTNEKLFF. Here the CDR3 DNA reads TGTGCCAGCAGCAATAGTCCGAATCCAACTAATGAAAAACTGTTTTTT. The chain uses TRBV9 and TRBJ1-4; no firm D call. This CDR3 has 16 amino acids. Trimming removed 4 bases at V and 0 bases at J, with 13 bases between. CDR1 and CDR2 from the germline V gene are SGDLS and YYNGEE.

This sequence joins TRBV11-2 and TRBJ1-1, with no clear D. Trimming left V 1 base short and J 3 bases short, with 9 bases between. This CDR3 contains 14 residues. Per germline, CDR1 SGHAT and CDR2 FQNNGV. The CDR3 sequence is CASSLGRSDTEAFF. The CDR3 DNA follows: TGTGCCAGCAGCTTAGGGCGGTCGGACACTGAAGCTTTCTTT.

V and J are TRBV9 and TRBJ2-1; D gene ambiguous. Trimming cost V 4 bases and J 5 bases, with 16 bases left between them. Germline values: CDR1 SGDLS, CDR2 YYNGEE. The length of the CDR3 is 15 residues. CDR3: CASSFAAEAHNEQFF. CDR3 sequence (DNA): TGTGCCAGCAGCTTCGCCGCCGAGGCTCACAATGAGCAGTTCTTC.

This chain joins TRBV4-2 and TRBJ1-1; 9 nucleotides match TRBD1. The CDR3 totals 19 residues. V was clipped by 0 bases and J by 1 base; unmatched bases: 12. Germline CDR1 reads LGHNA; CDR2 reads YNFKEQ. CDR3 nucleotide sequence: TGTGCCAGCAGCCAAGAAGGAACAGGGGGCAAGTGGGCGAACACTGAAGCTTTCTTT. Encoded protein: CASSQEGTGGKWANTEAFF.

This chain uses TRBV4-1 with TRBJ2-5; a possible D gene is TRBD2 (6 bases). CDR3 size: 16 residues. Trimming removed 1 base at V and 2 bases at J, with 14 bases between. The V gene's germline CDR1 is MGHRA and CDR2 YSYEKL. Written as DNA, the CDR3 is TGCGCCAGCAGCCAAGCCGCGAGACTAGAGCAAGAGACCCAGTACTTC. Translation gives CASSQAARLEQETQYF.

The V call is TRBV5-1, the J call TRBJ1-1, with D possibly matching TRBD1 (5 bases). Germline lookup yields CDR1 SGHRS and CDR2 YFSETQ. V was pared by 0 bases and J by 4 bases, with 10 bases between. The CDR3 is 14 amino acids. The CDR3 nucleotides are TGCGCCAGCAGCTTGGAGGGGTCGGGCACTGAAGCTTTCTTT. Translating gives CASSLEGSGTEAFF.

The rearrangement links TRBV30 to TRBJ2-1, with TRBD2 as a possible D gene (6 bases). The CDR3 sequence is 13 residues long. V lost 0 bases and J lost 10, with 13 bases in between. Germline V gene lookup returns CDR1 GTSNPN and CDR2 SVGIG (reference sequence). The CDR3 DNA reads as TGTGCCTGGAGTGTAGGTCAGGGAGGCGAGCAGTTCTTC. Its translation is CAWSVGQGGEQFF. The variable domain in full, completed from reference TRBV30 and TRBJ2-1, reads SQTIHQWPATLVQPVGSPLSLECTVEGTSNPNLYWYRQAAGRGLQLLFYSVGIGQISSEVPQNLSASRPQDRQFILSSKKLLLSDSGFYLCAWSVGQGGEQFFGPGTRLTVL.

The CDR3 is CASSSREAAAEAFF. The CDR3 DNA reads TGTGCCAGCAGCTCCAGGGAGGCGGCGGCTGAAGCTTTCTTT. The chain employs TRBV7-9 and TRBJ1-1; D is possibly TRBD1 (5 bases). CDR3 length: 14 amino acids. Trimming took 4 bases from V and 6 from J, leaving 15 bases between them. Per germline, CDR1 SEHNR and CDR2 FQNEAQ (reference sequence). The entire variable domain, with the rest obtained from reference TRBV7-9 and TRBJ1-1, is as follows: DTGVSQNPRHKITKRGQNVTFRCDPISEHNRLYWYRQTLGQGPEFLTYFQNEAQLEKSRLLSDRFSAERPKGSFSTLEIQRTEQGDSAMYLCASSSREAAAEAFFGQGTRLTVV.

The rearrangement joins TRBV28 to TRBJ2-7, with D possibly TRBD2 on 6 matching bases. The CDR3 length is 12 residues. Trimming pared 5 bases from V and 6 bases from J, leaving 11 bases between. Germline assignment: CDR1 MDHEN and CDR2 SYDVKM. CDR3 sequence (DNA): TGTGCCAGCAGTGGGGGGAAGAGCGAGCAGTACTTC. This encodes CASSGGKSEQYF.

The genes are TRBV9 and TRBJ2-3, with 10 nucleotides matching TRBD2. Germline V gene data show CDR1 as SGDLS and CDR2 as YYNGEE. V lost 3 bases, J lost 4 bases, and 23 bases stayed unmatched. The CDR3 consists of 21 residues. The CDR3 loop is CASSAAGGARAFSGRPDTQYF. The CDR3 DNA is TGTGCCAGCAGCGCCGCAGGGGGCGCTCGGGCCTTTAGCGGGAGGCCAGATACGCAGTATTTT.

The V call is TRBV11-3, the J call TRBJ2-1; a weak D match, TRBD2 (5 bases). This CDR3 has 16 amino acids. Germline V gene data show CDR1 as SGHNT and CDR2 as YENEEA. V lost 3 bases and J lost 0, with 12 bases in between. CDR3 in amino acids: CASSFLDWSSYNEQFF. The CDR3 nucleotides are TGTGCCAGCAGCTTCTTGGACTGGAGCTCCTACAATGAGCAGTTCTTC.

CDR3 bases: TGTGCCACGAGACTAGCGGGAGGCAATGAGCAGTTCTTC. This sequence encodes CATRLAGGNEQFF. V and J are TRBV19 and TRBJ2-1, with 13 bases fitting TRBD2. The CDR3 sequence is 13 residues long. CDR1 and CDR2 from the germline V gene are LNHDA and SQIVND (reference sequence). The V gene end was trimmed by 10 bases and the J gene end by 6 bases; junction bases not matched to a gene: 3.